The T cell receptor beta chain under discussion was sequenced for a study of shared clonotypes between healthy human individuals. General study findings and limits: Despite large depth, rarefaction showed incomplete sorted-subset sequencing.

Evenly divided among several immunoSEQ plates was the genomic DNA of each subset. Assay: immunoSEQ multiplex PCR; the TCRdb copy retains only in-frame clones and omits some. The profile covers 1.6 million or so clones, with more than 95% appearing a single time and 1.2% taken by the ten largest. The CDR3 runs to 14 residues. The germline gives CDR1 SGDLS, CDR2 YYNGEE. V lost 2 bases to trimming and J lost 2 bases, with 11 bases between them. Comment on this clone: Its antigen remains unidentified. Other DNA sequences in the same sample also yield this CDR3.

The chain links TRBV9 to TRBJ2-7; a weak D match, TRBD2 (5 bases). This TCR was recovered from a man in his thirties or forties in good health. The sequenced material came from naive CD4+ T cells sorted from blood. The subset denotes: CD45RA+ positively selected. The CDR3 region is CASSVAGLTYEQYF. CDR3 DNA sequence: TGTGCCAGCAGCGTGGCCGGACTTACCTACGAGCAGTACTTC.